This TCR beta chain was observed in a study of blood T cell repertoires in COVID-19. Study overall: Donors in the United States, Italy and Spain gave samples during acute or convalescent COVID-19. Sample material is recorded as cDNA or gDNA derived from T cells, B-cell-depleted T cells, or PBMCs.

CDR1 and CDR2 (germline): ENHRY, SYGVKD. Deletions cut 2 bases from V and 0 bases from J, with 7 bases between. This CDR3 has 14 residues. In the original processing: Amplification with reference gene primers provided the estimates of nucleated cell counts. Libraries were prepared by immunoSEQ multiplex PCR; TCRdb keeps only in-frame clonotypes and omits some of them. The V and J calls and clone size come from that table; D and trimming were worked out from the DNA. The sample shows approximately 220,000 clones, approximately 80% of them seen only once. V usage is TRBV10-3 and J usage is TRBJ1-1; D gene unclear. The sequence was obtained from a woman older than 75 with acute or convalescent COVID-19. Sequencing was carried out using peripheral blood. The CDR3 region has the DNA TGTGCCATCAGTGAGAAACAACTGAACACTGAAGCTTTCTTT. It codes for CAISEKQLNTEAFF.